This entry lists 32 T cell receptor beta chains sequenced from one sample in a study of vaccination effects on CD4 cells after COVID-19. TCRdb's copy holds only in-frame clones and misses some; the assay was immunoSEQ multiplex PCR. The data show 65,000 to 85,000 clones, about four fifths seen once. Antigen-specific CD4+ T cells were expanded with viral peptide pools in the ViraFEST assay before sequencing. Culture proceeded for roughly ten days, and CD4+ T cells were then isolated. No vaccinee had earlier SARS-CoV-2 infection, and nucleocapsid antibodies were negative. No antigens are known for them. The sample here was CD4+ T cells from PBMCs cultured with SARS-CoV-2 spike peptides, taken before COVID-19 vaccination. The source of these receptors is a human donor who received a COVID-19 vaccine.

J is TRBJ1-3 and V is TRBV19; 7 positions agree with TRBD1. The germline gives CDR1 LNHDA, CDR2 SQIVND (reference sequence). V lost 3 bases, J lost 16 bases, and 6 bases stayed unmatched. CDR3 size: 11 residues. The CDR3 is CASSIMRDSYF. CDR3 in DNA: TGTGCCAGTAGTATCATGAGGGACAGTTATTTT.

V usage is TRBV19 and J usage is TRBJ2-1; tentative D call: TRBD1 (6 bases). With 4 bases removed from V and 4 bases from J, the gap between germline ends came to 14 bases. CDR3 length: 15 residues. Germline CDR1 and CDR2: LNHDA and SQIVND (reference sequence). The CDR3 nucleotides read TGTGCCAGTAGTAGGACAGCCCTACTTTACAATGAGCAGTTCTTC. Encoded protein: CASSRTALLYNEQFF.

This clone came up once. The chain recombines TRBV28 with TRBJ1-1; D may be TRBD1 (6 bases). This CDR3 is built from 13 residues. V was pared by 6 bases and J by 5 bases, with 13 bases between. Germline V gene data show CDR1 as MDHEN and CDR2 as SYDVKM. The CDR3 region is CASRQGGATEAFF. CDR3 nucleotide sequence: TGTGCCAGCAGACAAGGGGGGGCGACTGAAGCTTTCTTT.

The chain employs TRBV9 and TRBJ2-2; D is unresolved. Trimming cost V 3 bases and J 0 bases, with 12 bases left between them. This CDR3 region has 16 residues. Germline CDR1 is SGDLS and CDR2 is YYNGEE. The CDR3 DNA follows: TGTGCCAGCAGCGCAACAGAAAGTACGAACACCGGGGAGCTGTTTTTT. Translation: CASSATESTNTGELFF.

V usage is TRBV7-8 and J usage is TRBJ1-5; no definite D call. This CDR3 contains 15 residues. Germline CDR1 SGHVS, CDR2 FQNEAQ. V lost 4 bases to trimming and J lost 5 bases, with 15 bases between them. The CDR3 DNA reads TGTGCCAGCAGCTCCGATTTTAGGGCGTATCAGCCCCAGCATTTT. This translates into CASSSDFRAYQPQHF.

This clone has a handful of counts. This chain connects TRBV5-5 to TRBJ1-4; D gene unclear. V gave up 2 bases and J gave up 5 bases, with 10 bases separating them. CDR3 length: 14 residues. Germline V gene data show CDR1 as SGHKS and CDR2 as YYEKEE (reference sequence). CDR3 bases: TGTGCCAGCAGCTTAGTGGGCCTGAATGAAAAACTGTTTTTT. Translated: CASSLVGLNEKLFF.

The V and J genes are TRBV5-1 and TRBJ2-2; 8 nucleotides align to TRBD1. Germline loops: CDR1 SGHRS, CDR2 YFSETQ. The ends lost 2 bases at V and 1 base at J; junction bases unmatched: 4. The CDR3 has 16 amino acids. CDR3: CASSFLTGENTGELFF. The CDR3 nucleotides are TGCGCCAGCAGCTTCCTGACAGGGGAGAACACCGGGGAGCTGTTTTTT.

This chain joins TRBV9 and TRBJ1-5; D is ambiguous. Per the germline V gene, CDR1 is SGDLS and CDR2 is YYNGEE. The CDR3 is 13 amino acids. V lost 0 bases to trimming and J lost 5 bases, with 6 bases between them. The CDR3 loop reads CASSVDGDQPQHF. CDR3 DNA sequence: TGTGCCAGCAGCGTAGATGGGGATCAGCCCCAGCATTTT.

The chain is built from TRBV7-8 and TRBJ1-5; D might be TRBD1 (5 bases). With 6 bases removed from V and 10 bases from J, the gap between germline ends came to 16 bases. This CDR3 spans 13 amino acids. CDR1 is SGHVS and CDR2 is FQNEAQ in the germline V gene. For the CDR3, the DNA is TGTGCCAGCAGTCGGGACTTGCTTGAACCCCAGCATTTT. Protein product: CASSRDLLEPQHF.

This chain uses TRBV6-5 with TRBJ1-2; 10 bases align to TRBD1. Trimming removed 0 bases from V and 6 bases from J; junction bases left unmatched: 4. The CDR3 spans 15 residues. Germline V gives CDR1 MNHEY, CDR2 SVGAGI. This CDR3 reads CASSYSSGTGDGYTF. The CDR3 DNA sequence: TGTGCCAGCAGTTACTCGTCCGGGACAGGGGATGGCTACACCTTC.

The CDR3 sequence is CASSVNSGGTGELFF. The CDR3 DNA reads TGTGCCAGCAGCGTAAACTCAGGGGGTACCGGGGAGCTGTTTTTT. The rearrangement links TRBV9 to TRBJ2-2; 7 bases are shared with TRBD1. This CDR3 has 15 amino acids. The germline gives CDR1 SGDLS, CDR2 YYNGEE. Trimming removed 1 base from V and 5 bases from J; junction bases left unmatched: 5.

V usage is TRBV28 and J usage is TRBJ1-1, with unresolved D. The CDR3 has 15 residues. V lost 4 bases, J lost 1 base, and 13 bases lay in between. Germline V gene sequence: CDR1 MDHEN, CDR2 SYDVKM. CDR3 amino acids: CASSSPSRTNTEAFF. For the CDR3, the DNA is TGTGCCAGCAGTTCTCCCTCTAGAACGAACACTGAAGCTTTCTTT.

The V and J genes are TRBV21-1 and TRBJ2-7; the table assigns TRBD2, which was not confirmed against the DNA. TRBV21-1 is a listed pseudogene. The CDR3 contains 15 residues. This chain's CDR3 is CASSPLASGLYEQYV. In DNA form, the CDR3 reads TGTGCCAGCAGCCCTCTGGCTAGCGGGCTCTACGAGCAGTACGTC.

This chain links TRBV19 with TRBJ1-3, with D possibly being TRBD1 (5 bases). V was trimmed by 5 bases and J by 4 bases, leaving 12 bases between them. The length of the CDR3 is 14 residues. Per germline, CDR1 LNHDA and CDR2 SQIVND (reference sequence). CDR3 in DNA: TGTGCCAGTAGTCCCTCCGGGACGGGAAACACCATATATTTT. Translation gives CASSPSGTGNTIYF.

The chain couples TRBV5-1 to TRBJ2-1; TRBD1 might be the D (5 bases). The V end lost 4 bases, the J end lost 5 bases, and 7 bases lay between the germline ends. This CDR3 comprises 12 residues. Germline lookup yields CDR1 SGHRS and CDR2 YFSETQ. The CDR3 sequence: CASSVTDNEQFF. Here the CDR3 DNA reads TGCGCCAGCAGCGTGACAGACAATGAGCAGTTCTTC.

V usage is TRBV18 and J usage is TRBJ2-1; the D gene is possibly TRBD1 (6 bases). The CDR3 length is 13 residues. V shed 3 bases and J shed 5 bases, with 8 bases lying between them. The germline V gene has CDR1 KGHSH and CDR2 LQKENI. CDR3 sequence: CASSPHRDNEQFF. The DNA of the CDR3 is TGTGCCAGCTCACCGCACAGGGACAATGAGCAGTTCTTC.

The CDR3 DNA sequence: TGTGCCAGCTCACCGGTACGGACAGGGTGGACTGAAGCTTTCTTT. Its protein product is CASSPVRTGWTEAFF. V and J are TRBV18 and TRBJ1-1; 8 nucleotides match TRBD1. The CDR3 sequence is 15 residues long. The germline V gene encodes CDR1 KGHSH and CDR2 LQKENI. V shed 3 bases, J shed 5 bases, and the junction held 8 bases outside the gene matches.

This clone was picked up one time. The rearrangement links TRBV28 to TRBJ1-5; tentatively, D is TRBD1 (5 bases). The CDR3 is 16 residues long. V dropped 6 bases and J dropped 1 base, with 16 bases sitting between them. CDR1 is MDHEN and CDR2 is SYDVKM in the germline V gene. In nucleotides, the CDR3 is TGTGCCAGCAGATCGCGGGGGAGAACGAGCAATCAGCCCCAGCATTTT. It encodes CASRSRGRTSNQPQHF.

The chain recombines TRBV2 with TRBJ2-4, with a possible D match to TRBD2 (5 bases). There are 14 residues in the CDR3. Per germline, CDR1 SNHLY and CDR2 FYNNEI. The V gene lost 5 bases and the J gene lost 8 bases, with 16 bases spanning the gap. CDR3 in DNA: TGTGCCAGCAGTCCAGACGCGGGTAGGGACATTCAGTACTTC. The encoded protein is CASSPDAGRDIQYF.

J is TRBJ1-4 and V is TRBV6-5; no definite D call. V was cut by 0 bases and J by 8 bases, with 7 bases left in between. Germline CDR1 and CDR2: MNHEY and SVGAGI. The CDR3 spans 13 residues. CDR3 sequence reads: CASSYSRAEKLFF. The CDR3 DNA reads as TGTGCCAGCAGTTACTCGAGGGCCGAAAAACTGTTTTTT.

The rearrangement joins TRBV2 to TRBJ1-6; a weak D match, TRBD1 (5 bases). Germline V gene sequence: CDR1 SNHLY, CDR2 FYNNEI. The CDR3 spans 14 residues. Deletions cut 4 bases from V and 7 bases from J, with 11 bases between. CDR3 protein: CASSGGPANSPLHF. In DNA form, the CDR3 reads TGTGCCAGCAGTGGGGGCCCGGCAAATTCACCCCTCCACTTT.

The rearrangement links TRBV7-2 to TRBJ1-3; D remains ambiguous. CDR3 length: 14 amino acids. Germline CDR1 reads SGHTA; CDR2 reads FQGNSA. V lost 2 bases and J 3 bases, leaving 8 bases between the germline ends. The CDR3 nucleotides are TGTGCCAGCAGCTTATTAGTGCTTGGAAACACCATATATTTT. Translation gives CASSLLVLGNTIYF.

The CDR3 DNA reads as TGCGCCAGCAGCTTGGGGCCTTGGCCGCAAGAGACCCAGTACTTC. Translating gives CASSLGPWPQETQYF. The chain couples TRBV5-1 to TRBJ2-5; D call uncertain. The V gene lost 0 bases and the J gene lost 2 bases, with 11 bases spanning the gap. CDR1 and CDR2 (germline): SGHRS, YFSETQ. The CDR3 extends over 15 amino acids.

The chain joins TRBV5-1 to TRBJ2-7; D uncertain. Germline values: CDR1 SGHRS, CDR2 YFSETQ. This CDR3 has 12 residues. V lost 3 bases and J 2 bases, leaving 6 bases between the germline ends. The CDR3 loop reads CASSSPPYEQYV. The CDR3 DNA reads TGCGCCAGCAGCTCCCCTCCCTACGAGCAGTACGTC.

The chain uses TRBV5-6 and TRBJ1-6; 10 bases line up with TRBD1. The CDR3 runs to 18 residues. J was trimmed by 7 bases and V by 0 bases; bases with no gene match: 10. CDR1 is SGHDT, CDR2 YYEEEE, per germline. CDR3 sequence reads: CASSLGQGAYQTNSPLHF. DNA for the CDR3: TGTGCCAGCAGCTTGGGACAGGGGGCCTACCAAACAAATTCACCCCTCCACTTT. Drawing the rest from reference TRBV5-6 and TRBJ1-6, the complete variable domain is DAGVTQSPTHLIKTRGQQVTLRCSPKSGHDTVSWYQQALGQGPQFIFQYYEEEERQRGNFPDRFSGHQFPNYSSELNVNALLLGDSALYLCASSLGQGAYQTNSPLHFGNGTRLTVT.

This clone showed up just once. The gene calls are TRBV4-3 and TRBJ1-2, with a weak D call TRBD1 (5 bases). Trimming took 4 bases from V and 1 from J, leaving 22 bases between them. There are 18 residues in the CDR3. Germline V gene sequence: CDR1 LGHNA, CDR2 YSLEER. CDR3 in DNA: TGCGCCAGCAGCCGCAGTTCCCCTAGGGCCGGGGGTAACTATGGCTACACCTTC. Translation gives CASSRSSPRAGGNYGYTF.

The chain combines TRBV5-1 with TRBJ2-5; D remains ambiguous. The CDR3 contains 11 residues. The V end lost 4 bases, the J end lost 5 bases, and 6 bases lay between the germline ends. CDR1 and CDR2 (germline): SGHRS, YFSETQ. The CDR3 DNA is TGCGCCAGCAGCGCCCAGGAGACCCAGTACTTC. It codes for CASSAQETQYF.

The rearrangement links TRBV4-1 to TRBJ2-7; 9 nucleotides align to TRBD1. The CDR3 runs 14 residues. V lost 6 bases and J lost 4; bases outside the gene matches: 7. CDR1 and CDR2 from the germline V gene are MGHRA and YSYEKL. Written as DNA, the CDR3 is TGCGCCAGCAGTCGTGAGGGACAGGGATACGAGCAGTACGTC. Translation gives CASSREGQGYEQYV.

The V call is TRBV4-1, the J call TRBJ2-5; D call uncertain. CDR1 is MGHRA and CDR2 is YSYEKL in the germline V gene. The CDR3 runs 16 residues. V was trimmed by 1 base and J by 7 bases, leaving 19 bases between them. The CDR3 DNA reads as TGCGCCAGCAGCCAAGGATTCCTTAGTCTAGAACGGACCCAGTACTTC. This sequence encodes CASSQGFLSLERTQYF.

This chain connects TRBV5-4 to TRBJ2-3, with TRBD2 identical over 13 bases. There are 16 residues in the CDR3. The germline gives CDR1 SGHNT, CDR2 YYREEE (reference sequence). V dropped 5 bases and J dropped 1; count of bases not matched to a gene: 4. CDR3 coding DNA: TGTGCCAGCAGTCCCGGGACTAGCGGGGGCACAGATACGCAGTATTTT. As protein: CASSPGTSGGTDTQYF.

This clone was counted between two and nine times. The chain combines TRBV28 with TRBJ1-5; D might be TRBD1 (5 bases). Germline lookup yields CDR1 MDHEN and CDR2 SYDVKM. V lost 10 bases and J 1 base, leaving 8 bases between the germline ends. The CDR3 is 12 amino acids. The CDR3 region is CAIGTSNQPQHF. In DNA form, the CDR3 reads TGTGCCATTGGGACCAGCAATCAGCCCCAGCATTTT.

CDR3 amino acids: CASRPTGGETQYF. The CDR3, as DNA: TGTGCCAGCAGACCGACAGGAGGCGAGACCCAGTACTTC. V is TRBV12-3 or TRBV12-4 and J is TRBJ2-5; D might be TRBD1 (6 bases). V was cut by 6 bases and J by 5 bases, with 13 bases left in between. The CDR3 consists of 13 residues.